This passage covers 17 T cell receptor beta chains from one sample sequenced in a study of OX40 agonist ivuxolimab in advanced cancers. The method was immunoSEQ multiplex PCR; TCRdb's version includes in-frame clones alone and lacks a portion of them. The sample records around 150,000 clones, 85% to 95% being singletons. The sample in question was CD4+ or CD8+ T cells sorted from blood, obtained in a trial of the OX40 agonist ivuxolimab. The receptors come from an adult with an advanced solid tumor such as melanoma, head and neck, liver or kidney cancer.

The J gene is TRBJ2-7, the V gene TRBV7-6, with D unclear. Germline CDR1 and CDR2: SGHVS and FNYEAQ. The V gene lost 5 bases and the J gene lost 6 bases, with 8 bases spanning the gap. CDR3 length equals 11 residues. CDR3 residues: CASSPRFEQYF. CDR3 DNA sequence: TGTGCCAGCAGCCCAAGGTTCGAGCAGTACTTC.

The J gene is TRBJ2-3, the V gene TRBV6-5, with D tentatively TRBD2 (5 bases). Germline lookup yields CDR1 MNHEY and CDR2 SVGAGI. This CDR3 spans 15 amino acids. Trimming took off 5 bases at V and 1 base at J, with 13 bases between the two ends. CDR3: CASSTTRWGTDTQYF. Written as DNA, the CDR3 is TGTGCCAGCAGTACCACTAGGTGGGGCACAGATACGCAGTATTTT.

The chain has TRBV19 and TRBJ2-7; D remains ambiguous. The CDR3 has 12 residues. Germline CDR1 LNHDA, CDR2 SQIVND (reference sequence). V lost 2 bases, J lost 3 bases, and 5 bases lay in between. CDR3 sequence (DNA): TGTGCCAGTAGTATATCCGGCTACGAGCAGTACTTC. It is translated as CASSISGYEQYF.

The genes are TRBV19 and TRBJ2-7; 11 nucleotides line up with TRBD2. The CDR3 length is 15 residues. J gave up 0 bases and V 6 bases, and 4 bases lay outside the gene matches. Per germline, CDR1 LNHDA and CDR2 SQIVND (reference sequence). The CDR3 nucleotides are TGTGCCAGTAGCCCACTAGCGGGGGTCTCCTACGAGCAGTACTTC. Its translation: CASSPLAGVSYEQYF.

The chain couples TRBV6-1 to TRBJ2-3; 9 bases are a match to TRBD1. CDR1 and CDR2 (germline): MNHNS, SASEGT. Trimming removed 4 bases from V and 5 bases from J; junction bases left unmatched: 1. This CDR3 comprises 13 residues. The CDR3 region is CASSATGGDTQYF. DNA of the CDR3: TGTGCCAGCAGTGCGACAGGGGGAGATACGCAGTATTTT.

J is TRBJ2-5 and V is TRBV7-2; the D gene is possibly TRBD1 (6 bases). The CDR3 extends over 15 amino acids. Germline CDR1 reads SGHTA; CDR2 reads FQGNSA. Between the trimmed V and J ends, which lost 5 bases and 4 bases, there was a span of 17 bases. The CDR3 here is CASSPTGKRRETQYF. CDR3 DNA sequence: TGTGCCAGCAGCCCCACAGGGAAGAGAAGAGAGACCCAGTACTTC.

The CDR3 nucleotides are TGTGCCAGCAGCTTAGAGGGCAGTGCAGCCTACGAGCAGTACTTC. Its protein product is CASSLEGSAAYEQYF. This rearrangement joins TRBV7-2 to TRBJ2-7; D unresolved. The CDR3 consists of 15 residues. V gave up 1 base and J gave up 2 bases, with 12 bases separating them. Germline V gene sequence: CDR1 SGHTA, CDR2 FQGNSA.

V gene TRBV14 combines with J gene TRBJ1-2; D might be TRBD1 (6 bases). The CDR3 has 12 residues. Trimming removed 8 bases at V and 6 bases at J, with 13 bases between. CDR1 and CDR2 (germline): SGHDN, FVKESK. The DNA of the CDR3 is TGTGCCAGCGGACAGTCCTTTGATGGCTACACCTTC. Translating it yields CASGQSFDGYTF.

This chain joins TRBV2 and TRBJ1-4, with D unclear. The germline gives CDR1 SNHLY, CDR2 FYNNEI. This CDR3 comprises 12 residues. V was pared by 6 bases and J by 8 bases, with 10 bases between. CDR3 coding DNA: TGTGCCAGCAGGGTTGGGGTGGAAAAACTGTTTTTT. Translating gives CASRVGVEKLFF.

The chain has TRBV5-4 and TRBJ2-7, with TRBD2 matching 12 bases. This CDR3 contains 15 residues. Germline V gene lookup returns CDR1 SGHNT and CDR2 YYREEE (reference sequence). Trimming removed 0 bases from V and 7 bases from J; junction bases left unmatched: 5. This CDR3 is CASSLASGGVEEQYF. CDR3 sequence (DNA): TGTGCCAGCAGCTTGGCTAGCGGGGGGGTCGAAGAGCAGTACTTC.

V is TRBV9 and J is TRBJ2-3, with unresolved D. V was shortened by 7 bases and J by 0 bases, with 6 bases between the two germline ends. The germline CDR1 and CDR2 sequences are SGDLS and YYNGEE. The CDR3 totals 12 residues. The CDR3 here is CASGVSTDTQYF. CDR3 bases: TGTGCCAGCGGGGTTAGCACAGATACGCAGTATTTT.

Details on this clone: A read error may account for a junction end that differs from germline. The gene calls are TRBV7-9 and TRBJ1-3; D gene uncertain. This CDR3 comprises 14 residues. Germline V gives CDR1 SEHNR, CDR2 FQNEAQ (reference sequence). As DNA, the CDR3 is TGTGCCAGCAGCTTCGACTGGGAAGGAAACACCACATATTTT. Translating it yields CASSFDWEGNTTYF.

V and J are TRBV5-1 and TRBJ1-4; 7 bases line up with TRBD1. CDR1 SGHRS and CDR2 YFSETQ come from the germline V gene. J lost 1 base, V lost 5 bases, and 5 bases had no gene match. CDR3 length equals 15 residues. The CDR3 loop reads CASSPGGRTNEKLFF. CDR3 nucleotide sequence: TGCGCCAGCAGTCCAGGGGGGAGAACTAATGAAAAACTGTTTTTT.

V is TRBV19 and J is TRBJ1-4, with 10 nucleotides matching TRBD1. This CDR3 has 15 residues. Germline V gene data show CDR1 as LNHDA and CDR2 as SQIVND (reference sequence). V dropped 7 bases and J dropped 7; count of bases not matched to a gene: 9. The CDR3 DNA is TGTGCCAGTACCACGACAGGGGGCGGTACTGAAAAACTGTTTTTT. Amino acids: CASTTTGGGTEKLFF.

V usage is TRBV19 and J usage is TRBJ1-3; D is possibly TRBD1 (5 bases). This CDR3 comprises 18 residues. V lost 1 base, J lost 0 bases, and 16 bases lay in between. The germline V gene has CDR1 LNHDA and CDR2 SQIVND (reference sequence). CDR3 amino acids: CASSIGGGLPSSGNTIYF. Written as DNA, the CDR3 is TGTGCCAGTAGTATAGGCGGGGGACTCCCCTCCTCTGGAAACACCATATATTTT.

A note on this clone: The identical CDR3 is also encoded by other nucleotide sequences in the sample. V and J are TRBV5-1 and TRBJ2-5; TRBD2 aligns across 8 bases. This CDR3 has 14 amino acids. In germline, CDR1 is SGHRS, CDR2 YFSETQ. Unmatched junction bases numbered 3, after V lost 3 bases and J lost 2 bases. The CDR3, as DNA: TGCGCCAGCAGCTCGACTAGCGCGCAAGAGACCCAGTACTTC. Amino acids: CASSSTSAQETQYF.

This clone was observed a handful of times. In nucleotides, the CDR3 is TGCGCCAGCAGCTACCTGAGCTCCTACGAGCAGTACTTC. Amino acids: CASSYLSSYEQYF. V is TRBV5-1 and J is TRBJ2-7; D unresolved. The CDR3 is made up of 13 amino acids. The V gene lost 3 bases and the J gene lost 0 bases, with 7 bases spanning the gap. Germline V gives CDR1 SGHRS, CDR2 YFSETQ.